This record concerns one TCR beta chain sequence. The CDR3 runs 14 residues. Deletions cut 3 bases from V and 2 bases from J, with 9 bases between. Germline-derived CDR1 and CDR2 are SGHVS and FQNEAQ. Free of recent acute infections or vaccinations, the donors were healthy HIV-negative adults. Everyone who donated was a Caucasian adult who lived in Nashville, Tennessee. Researchers drew on around 83 million PBMCs for genomic DNA from unsorted samples. These data originate in a study of shared clonotypes between healthy human individuals. TCRdb's table, derived via immunoSEQ multiplex PCR, lists solely in-frame clones and lacks some. The table records fewer than 550,000 clones, roughly 79% of them present only once.

The rearrangement uses TRBV7-8 and TRBJ2-3, with no clear D. The clonotype was recovered from a woman in her 40s in good health. Some clones in this sample may be carry-over from other donors' samples. Sequencing used PBMCs. The CDR3 loop is CASSFSHTTDTQYF. CDR3 nucleotide sequence: TGTGCCAGCAGCTTTAGTCACACCACAGATACGCAGTATTTT.